This T cell receptor (beta chain) was found in a study of naive and memory T cell subsets. The CDR3 has 15 residues. V was clipped by 5 bases and J by 0 bases; unmatched bases: 4. This clonotype was observed at least ten times. The antigen is not known. Both TRBC1 and TRBC2 were covered by a beta constant-region primer of two equimolar oligonucleotides. Four rounds of PCR amplified the ligated cDNA using nested alpha and beta constant-region primers plus SP2. MiXCR, applied by TCRdb to the UMI-ligation and nested PCR reads, yields one record per CDR3 protein. Seen here are approximately 85,000 distinct CDR3 sequences, 5.5% to 8.5% observed once, and the top ten hold around 1.6%. Study-level points and caveats: In naive cells, over 85% of TCR sequences were seen only once.

The sequencing sample was made of central memory CD4+ T cells from blood. The genes are TRBV12-3 or TRBV12-4 and TRBJ1-5, with 7 bases matching TRBD1. This receptor was obtained from a human donor in good health. CDR3 sequence reads: CASSAGTASNQPQHF. CDR3 sequence (DNA): TGTGCCAGCAGTGCCGGGACAGCTAGCAATCAGCCCCAGCATTTT.